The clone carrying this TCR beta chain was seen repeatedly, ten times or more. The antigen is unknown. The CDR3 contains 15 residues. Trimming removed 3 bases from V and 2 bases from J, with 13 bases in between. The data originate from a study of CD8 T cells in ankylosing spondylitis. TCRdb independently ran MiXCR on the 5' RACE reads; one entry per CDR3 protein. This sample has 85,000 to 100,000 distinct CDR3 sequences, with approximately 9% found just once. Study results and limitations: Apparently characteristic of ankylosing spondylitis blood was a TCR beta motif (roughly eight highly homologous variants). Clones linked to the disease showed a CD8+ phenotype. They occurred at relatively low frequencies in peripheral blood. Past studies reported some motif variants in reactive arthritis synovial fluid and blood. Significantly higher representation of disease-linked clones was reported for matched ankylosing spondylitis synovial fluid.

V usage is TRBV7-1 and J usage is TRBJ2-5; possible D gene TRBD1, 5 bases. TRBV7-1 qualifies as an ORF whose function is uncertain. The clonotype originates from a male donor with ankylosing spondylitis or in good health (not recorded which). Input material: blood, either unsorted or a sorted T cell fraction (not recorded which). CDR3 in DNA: TGTGCCAGCAGCTCGCAGGGTTTGGGGCAAGAGACCCAGTACTTC. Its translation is CASSSQGLGQETQYF.